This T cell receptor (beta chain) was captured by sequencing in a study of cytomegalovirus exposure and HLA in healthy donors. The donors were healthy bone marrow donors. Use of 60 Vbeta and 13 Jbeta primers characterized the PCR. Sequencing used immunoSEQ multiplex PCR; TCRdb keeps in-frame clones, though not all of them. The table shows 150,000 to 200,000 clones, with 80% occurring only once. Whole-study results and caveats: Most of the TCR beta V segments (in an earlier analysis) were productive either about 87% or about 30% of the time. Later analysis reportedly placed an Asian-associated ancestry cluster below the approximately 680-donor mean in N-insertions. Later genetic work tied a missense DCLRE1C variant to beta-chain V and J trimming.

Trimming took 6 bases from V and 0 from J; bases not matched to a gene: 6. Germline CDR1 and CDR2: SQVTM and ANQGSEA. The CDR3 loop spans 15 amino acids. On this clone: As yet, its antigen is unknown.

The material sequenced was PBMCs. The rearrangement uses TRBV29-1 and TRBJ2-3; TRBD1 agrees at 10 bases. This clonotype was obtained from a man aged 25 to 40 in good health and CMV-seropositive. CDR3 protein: CSVRQGALSTDTQYF. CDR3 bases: TGCAGCGTACGACAGGGGGCCTTGAGCACAGATACGCAGTATTTT.